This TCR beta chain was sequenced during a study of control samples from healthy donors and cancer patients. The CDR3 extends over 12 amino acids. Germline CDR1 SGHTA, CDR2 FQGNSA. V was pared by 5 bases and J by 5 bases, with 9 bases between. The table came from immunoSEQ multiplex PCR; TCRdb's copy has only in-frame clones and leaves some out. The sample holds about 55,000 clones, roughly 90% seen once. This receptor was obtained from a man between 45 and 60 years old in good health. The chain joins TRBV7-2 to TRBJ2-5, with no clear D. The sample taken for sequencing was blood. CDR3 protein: CASSRYEETQYF. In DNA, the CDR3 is TGTGCCAGCAGCCGATATGAGGAGACCCAGTACTTC.